This T cell receptor (beta chain) stems from a study of cytomegalovirus exposure and HLA in healthy donors. Study-wide context: It was reported in a later analysis that the same platform had been used for the 120 or so validation repertoires as for the approximately 670 first-cohort repertoires. Study-wide results and limits: According to a later analysis, TCR clusters from the first cohort tended to co-occur in the approximately 120 validation repertoires. Researchers counted 164 TCR beta chains as cytomegalovirus-associated.

The germline CDR1 and CDR2 sequences are SGHDN and FVKESK. Between the trimmed V and J ends, which lost 3 bases and 4 bases, there was a span of 8 bases. The CDR3 is made up of 13 amino acids. As regards this clone: Its target is unknown.

The repertoire was sequenced with immunoSEQ multiplex PCR; TCRdb's copy has only in-frame clones and lacks some. The repertoire holds about 130,000 clones, with around 90% as singletons. The chain couples TRBV14 to TRBJ2-3; the D gene is possibly TRBD1 (5 bases). This TCR derives from a woman between 18 and 30 years old in good health and CMV-seronegative. The sequenced sample consisted of PBMCs. The CDR3 DNA reads as TGTGCCAGCAGCCAGGGGCGAGCAGATACGCAGTATTTT. Encoded protein: CASSQGRADTQYF.